These 7 T cell receptor beta chains were sequenced from one sample in a study of cytomegalovirus exposure and HLA in healthy donors. The PCR made use of 60 Vbeta and 13 Jbeta primers. Profiling relied on immunoSEQ multiplex PCR, and the TCRdb table lists in-frame clones only, not all of them. The sample shows about 190,000 clones, 85% to 90% of them seen only once. The specimen sequenced was PBMCs. These receptors all come from a woman between 18 and 30 years old in good health and CMV-seronegative.

The rearrangement links TRBV28 to TRBJ2-2; 7 bases agree with TRBD2. J gave up 0 bases and V 3 bases, and 7 bases lay outside the gene matches. This CDR3 has 17 residues. The germline gives CDR1 MDHEN, CDR2 SYDVKM. CDR3 DNA: TGTGCCAGCAGTTTGGCCAGCGGGGTCTCGAACACCGGGGAGCTGTTTTTT. Translation gives CASSLASGVSNTGELFF.

The genes are TRBV7-9 and TRBJ1-5, with a weak D call TRBD1 (6 bases). Germline V gives CDR1 SEHNR, CDR2 FQNEAQ (reference sequence). The germline V and J ends were trimmed by 6 bases and 8 bases, with 14 bases remaining between them. The CDR3 spans 13 residues. CDR3 DNA: TGTGCCAGCAGTCCGCAGGGGCGGGAGCCCCAGCATTTT. It encodes CASSPQGREPQHF.

V gene TRBV7-8 combines with J gene TRBJ2-7; possibly TRBD2 for D (5 bases). CDR1 is SGHVS, CDR2 FQNEAQ, per germline. Trimming took 5 bases from V and 6 from J, leaving 17 bases between them. The CDR3 consists of 14 residues. CDR3 coding DNA: TGTGCCAGCAGCCCCCCGGAGGCAGCTCCCGAGCAGTACTTC. Protein: CASSPPEAAPEQYF.

The J gene is TRBJ1-5, the V gene TRBV30; 9 bases agree with TRBD1. Germline loops: CDR1 GTSNPN, CDR2 SVGIG (reference sequence). Unmatched junction bases numbered 3, after V lost 2 bases and J lost 7 bases. The CDR3 is made up of 13 amino acids. The CDR3 here is CAWSRTGEQPQHF. The CDR3 nucleotides are TGTGCCTGGAGTAGGACAGGGGAGCAGCCCCAGCATTTT.

This sequence joins TRBV7-9 and TRBJ2-1; D uncertain. The CDR3 contains 15 residues. Trimming removed 4 bases at V and 5 bases at J, with 15 bases between. CDR1 and CDR2 (germline): SEHNR, FQNEAQ (reference sequence). CDR3 sequence: CASSSQLVPHNEQFF. The CDR3 DNA reads TGTGCCAGCAGCTCGCAGTTGGTCCCACACAATGAGCAGTTCTTC.

V usage is TRBV19 and J usage is TRBJ2-1; 10 bases are a match to TRBD2. Trimming cost V 6 bases and J 8 bases; bases outside gene matches: 4. CDR1 is LNHDA and CDR2 is SQIVND in the germline V gene (reference sequence). This CDR3 is built from 13 residues. The CDR3 bases are TGTGCCAGTAGGCCCAGCGGGGGGGATGAGCAGTTCTTC. Translating gives CASRPSGGDEQFF. Filled out from reference TRBV19 and TRBJ2-1, the complete variable domain reads DGGITQSPKYLFRKEGQNVTLSCEQNLNHDAMYWYRQDPGQGLRLIYYSQIVNDFQKGDIAEGYSVSREKKESFPLTVTSAQKNPTAFYLCASRPSGGDEQFFGPGTRLTVL.

This clone came up once. This chain connects TRBV30 to TRBJ2-1; no reliable D call. CDR1 is GTSNPN and CDR2 is SVGIG in the germline V gene (reference sequence). The CDR3 runs 13 residues. V was pared by 2 bases and J by 2 bases, with 7 bases between. CDR3 sequence (DNA): TGTGCCTGGAGTCTACAGACCTACAATGAGCAGTTCTTC. It codes for CAWSLQTYNEQFF.